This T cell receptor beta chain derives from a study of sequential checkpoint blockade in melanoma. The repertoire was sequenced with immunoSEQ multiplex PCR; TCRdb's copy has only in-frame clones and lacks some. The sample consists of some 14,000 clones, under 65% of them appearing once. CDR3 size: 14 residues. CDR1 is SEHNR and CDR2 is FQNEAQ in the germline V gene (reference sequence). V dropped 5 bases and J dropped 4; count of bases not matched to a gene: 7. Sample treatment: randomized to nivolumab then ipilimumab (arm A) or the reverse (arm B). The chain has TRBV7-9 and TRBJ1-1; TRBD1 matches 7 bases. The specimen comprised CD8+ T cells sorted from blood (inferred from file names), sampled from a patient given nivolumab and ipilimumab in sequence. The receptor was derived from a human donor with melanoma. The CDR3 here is CASSPEGGVTEAFF. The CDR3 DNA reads TGTGCCAGCAGCCCCGAAGGGGGCGTCACTGAAGCTTTCTTT.